This TCR beta chain was obtained from a study of blood T cell repertoires in COVID-19. Study summary: From T cells, B-cell-depleted T cells, or PBMCs came the material, which was cDNA or gDNA.

Sequencing was performed with immunoSEQ multiplex PCR; in TCRdb, only in-frame clones are kept and a portion is missing. The sample lists some 200,000 clones, approximately 80% occurring once. Across over 20 US areas, participants ranged in age from 18 to 89 years. V was clipped by 1 base and J by 8 bases, with 9 bases between them. The length of the CDR3 is 14 residues. Germline V gene lookup returns CDR1 SEHNR and CDR2 FQNEAQ (reference sequence). The chain is built from TRBV7-9 and TRBJ1-6, with D hard to call. The source is a woman in her forties with acute COVID-19. Material for sequencing was PBMCs or T cells enriched from blood (not recorded which). The CDR3 is CASSLDNADSPLHF. The DNA for the CDR3 is TGTGCCAGCAGCTTAGACAACGCGGATTCACCCCTCCACTTT.